This T cell receptor beta chain was identified in a study of T cells in localized non-small cell lung cancer. The assay was immunoSEQ multiplex PCR, and TCRdb's table has in-frame clones only and misses some. The sample yields around 25,000 clones, around 87% seen once. Germline CDR1 MDHEN, CDR2 SYDVKM. The CDR3 has 14 residues. Trimming shortened V by 2 bases and J by 2 bases, and 10 bases separated the two germline ends. General study results and limits: Tumor trailed uninvolved adjacent lung in T cell clonality, which peaked there. The tumor had only one region sequenced, so heterogeneity remains possible. There was an association of higher blood T cell density with longer overall survival. Adjacent lung held a median roughly 60 of the top 100 tumor clones.

As to this clone: What it binds is unknown.

The gene calls are TRBV28 and TRBJ2-7, with D unclear. The sequenced sample was peripheral blood, obtained before any cancer treatment. The TCR originated in a male donor older than 55 with stage II squamous cell lung carcinoma. Written as DNA, the CDR3 is TGTGCCAGCAGTTTACTTGGGCAGACCTACGAGCAGTACTTC. This translates into CASSLLGQTYEQYF.